Presented here are 10 T cell receptor beta chains from one specimen sequenced in a study of STAT5B mutations in CD4+ large granular lymphocyte leukemia. The data were produced by immunoSEQ multiplex PCR, yet TCRdb's version contains in-frame clones alone and is incomplete. The data show around 20,000 clones, with roughly 82% seen just once and roughly 9% held by the top ten. Sequencing used CD4+ T cells from blood buffy coats. The source is a human donor in good health.

This clone was detected only a few times. The chain links TRBV6-5 to TRBJ1-1; 7 nucleotides align to TRBD1. The germline CDR1 and CDR2 sequences are MNHEY and SVGAGI. The J segment lost 1 base and the V segment lost 0 bases, leaving 5 bases of the junction unmatched. The CDR3 contains 16 residues. The CDR3 region has the DNA TGTGCCAGCAGTTACTCCCGGACAGGTCGGAACACTGAAGCTTTCTTT. This translates into CASSYSRTGRNTEAFF.

The chain is built from TRBV29-1 and TRBJ2-3, with TRBD2 matching 11 bases. The junction had 4 bases not matched to a gene; V was cut back by 6 bases and J by 2 bases. Germline loops: CDR1 SQVTM, CDR2 ANQGSEA. The CDR3 is 14 amino acids. The CDR3 nucleotides are TGCAGCGTCGGACTAGCGGGTCTCACAGATACGCAGTATTTT. Translation gives CSVGLAGLTDTQYF.

This clone appeared once. CDR3 DNA sequence: TGCGCCAGCAGCCAAGTTTCTGGCCGCCCTAGCACAGATACGCAGTATTTT. Protein: CASSQVSGRPSTDTQYF. The chain employs TRBV4-3 and TRBJ2-3; D ambiguous. The CDR3 sequence is 17 residues long. V lost 1 base, J lost 0 bases, and 14 bases lay in between. Germline assignment: CDR1 LGHNA and CDR2 YSLEER.

The rearrangement joins TRBV7-9 to TRBJ2-1; the match to TRBD1 covers 9 bases. Losses at the gene ends were 3 bases for V and 7 bases for J; bases not matched to a gene: 4. The germline V gene encodes CDR1 SEHNR and CDR2 FQNEAQ (reference sequence). The CDR3 consists of 14 residues. The CDR3 is CASSFTGGGNEQFF. DNA of the CDR3: TGTGCCAGCAGCTTCACAGGGGGCGGGAATGAGCAGTTCTTC.

This chain links TRBV19 with TRBJ1-1; D is undetermined. There are 17 residues in the CDR3. Looked up from germline, CDR1 is LNHDA and CDR2 is SQIVND (reference sequence). V gave up 0 bases and J gave up 3 bases, with 17 bases separating them. CDR3 region: CASSIDGLSPRHTEAFF. Written as DNA, the CDR3 is TGTGCCAGTAGTATAGACGGTCTCAGCCCTCGGCACACTGAAGCTTTCTTT.

The chain combines TRBV10-1 with TRBJ2-2, with no clear D. V was pared by 7 bases and J by 1 base, with 16 bases between. The germline CDR1 and CDR2 sequences are WNHNN and SYGVQD (reference sequence). The CDR3 loop spans 16 amino acids. CDR3 sequence: CASTPERGMNTGELFF. The CDR3 coding sequence is TGCGCCAGCACCCCGGAACGTGGGATGAACACCGGGGAGCTGTTTTTT.

This sequence joins TRBV7-2 and TRBJ2-1; D ambiguous. The CDR3 is 17 residues long. Looked up from germline, CDR1 is SGHTA and CDR2 is FQGNSA. The germline V and J ends were trimmed by 2 bases and 2 bases, with 16 bases remaining between them. The CDR3 loop is CASSLRFGEIPYNEQFF. CDR3 nucleotide sequence: TGTGCCAGCAGCTTACGCTTCGGAGAGATCCCCTACAATGAGCAGTTCTTC. Based on the CDR3 plus reference TRBV7-2 and TRBJ2-1, the full variable domain is GAGVSQSPSNKVTEKGKDVELRCDPISGHTALYWYRQSLGQGLEFLIYFQGNSAPDKSGLPSDRFSAERTGGSVSTLTIQRTQQEDSAVYLCASSLRFGEIPYNEQFFGPGTRLTVL.

The rearrangement uses TRBV19 and TRBJ2-5; 8 nucleotides agree with TRBD2. V shed 4 bases, J shed 4 bases, and the junction held 5 bases outside the gene matches. This CDR3 comprises 14 residues. Germline V gives CDR1 LNHDA, CDR2 SQIVND (reference sequence). CDR3 residues: CASSNGAGAETQYF. The CDR3 nucleotides are TGTGCCAGTAGTAACGGAGCGGGGGCAGAGACCCAGTACTTC.

This rearrangement joins TRBV28 to TRBJ1-2; 9 nucleotides align to TRBD1. Germline-derived CDR1 and CDR2 are MDHEN and SYDVKM. The CDR3 contains 15 residues. J lost 1 base, V lost 5 bases, and 5 bases had no gene match. DNA of the CDR3: TGTGCCAGCAGTCCCGGACAGGGGTTTAACTATGGCTACACCTTC. It encodes CASSPGQGFNYGYTF.

The chain combines TRBV5-4 with TRBJ1-1; D remains unclear. The germline V and J ends were trimmed by 0 bases and 2 bases, with 5 bases remaining between them. Germline V CDR1 and CDR2: SGHNT, YYREEE (reference sequence). The CDR3 is 13 residues long. The CDR3 protein is CASSLGGNTEAFF. The CDR3 DNA follows: TGTGCCAGCAGCTTGGGAGGAAACACTGAAGCTTTCTTT.